A selection of T cell receptor beta chains follows, all from one sample in a study of blood T cell repertoires in COVID-19. The method was immunoSEQ multiplex PCR; TCRdb's version includes in-frame clones alone and lacks a portion of them. The sample shows roughly 290,000 clones, over 75% of them seen only once. Specimen: peripheral blood. The receptor set was obtained from a woman in her fifties or sixties with acute or convalescent COVID-19. The conserved cysteine and the conserved F or W are not part of the CDR3 here. The order of the fields is CDR3 protein, V gene.

ASSSASGPGDTQY	TRBV7-9
ASSQEVASSYNEQF	TRBV7-7
ASSFVFERGGAGANVLT	TRBV7-2
ASSPRGGRDIQY	TRBV5-1
ASSYRTSGLAGRIGEQY	TRBV6-2/TRBV6-3
ASSKQGQGTFSGNTIY	TRBV19
ASSQYGGARGQF	TRBV4-2
ASSVPGRGYQPQH	TRBV2
ASRLGDRGYGYT	TRBV28
ASREQGAANQPQH	TRBV2
ATSGPTGTGELF	TRBV24-1
ASSSPSQGVWGYT	TRBV5-1
ASSLSGGRDADTQY	TRBV4-2
ASSQGLAGGNTGELF	TRBV4-3
ASSPPWYKTGGDYGYT	TRBV18
ASSSTGDINQPQH	TRBV5-5
ASSPGGADTEAF	TRBV18
ASSSAGEGTQY	TRBV5-1
ASSSLTWEQY	TRBV27
ASSLSVATNEKLF	TRBV7-2
ASSLQSLAGRRNEQF	TRBV27
ASKLDRVYGYT	TRBV6-6
ASSLGSNEQF	TRBV5-1
ASSLGTGGSGANVLT	TRBV7-9
ASSFEPTGELF	TRBV5-5
ASRFLSGNSGNTIY	TRBV19
ASRVGQGGNSPLH	TRBV27
ASSFQLVTGGSDSPLH	TRBV27
ASRRGTGEKLF	TRBV2
ASSPVGSRDEQF	TRBV4-1
ASSVYSGKNTEAF	TRBV9
ASSMASGGKNIQY	TRBV19
ATKLQGTYEQY	TRBV19
ASSMVGGRETQY	TRBV19
ASSPRQGMGEQF	TRBV9
ASRMTGEFRTEAF	TRBV28
ASSVAGRDTEAF	TRBV19
SASGEDDRNSPLH	TRBV20-1
ASSSTGTGGHEQY	TRBV28
ASSLVPGLYEQY	TRBV11-2
ASSNYLTGELF	TRBV3-1/TRBV3-2
ASNRDRGAYNEQF	TRBV2
ASSLDIGRQNTEAF	TRBV3-1/TRBV3-2
ASRKDTSYYNEQF	TRBV27
ASSLETIPGEAF	TRBV11-2
ASSHASGGSYNEQF	TRBV4-3
ATSRDPTSGADTQY	TRBV15
ASSLPLGQGEEKLF	TRBV28